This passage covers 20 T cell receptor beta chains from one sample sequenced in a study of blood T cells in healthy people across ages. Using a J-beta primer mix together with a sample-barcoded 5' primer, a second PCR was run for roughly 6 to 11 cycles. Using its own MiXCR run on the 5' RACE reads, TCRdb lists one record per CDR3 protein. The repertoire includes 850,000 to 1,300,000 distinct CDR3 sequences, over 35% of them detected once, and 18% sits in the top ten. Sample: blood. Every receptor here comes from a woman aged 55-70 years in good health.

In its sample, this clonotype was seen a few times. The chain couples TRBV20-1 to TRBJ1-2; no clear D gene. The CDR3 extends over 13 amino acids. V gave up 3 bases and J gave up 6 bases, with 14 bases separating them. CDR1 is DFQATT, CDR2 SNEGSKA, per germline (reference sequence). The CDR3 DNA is TGCAGTGCTAGTTACCCAGCACAGAATGGCTACACCTTC. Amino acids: CSASYPAQNGYTF.

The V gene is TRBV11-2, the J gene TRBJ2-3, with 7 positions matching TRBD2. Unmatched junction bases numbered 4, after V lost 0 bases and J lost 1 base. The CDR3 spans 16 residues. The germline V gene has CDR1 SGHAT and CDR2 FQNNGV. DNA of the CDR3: TGTGCCAGCAGCTTAGATCTAGCGGAAGGCACAGATACGCAGTATTTT. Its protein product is CASSLDLAEGTDTQYF.

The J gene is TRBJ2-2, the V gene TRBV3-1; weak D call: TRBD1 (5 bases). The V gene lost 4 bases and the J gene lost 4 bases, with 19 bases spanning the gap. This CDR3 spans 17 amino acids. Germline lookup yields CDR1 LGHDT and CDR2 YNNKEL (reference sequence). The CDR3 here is CASSLLVATGGTGELFF. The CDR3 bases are TGTGCCAGCAGCCTTCTCGTCGCCACAGGTGGCACCGGGGAGCTGTTTTTT.

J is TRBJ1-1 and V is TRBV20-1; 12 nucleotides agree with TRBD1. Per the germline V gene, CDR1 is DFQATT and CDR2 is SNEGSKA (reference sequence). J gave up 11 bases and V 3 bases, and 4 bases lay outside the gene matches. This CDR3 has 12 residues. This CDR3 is CSARGQGAKAFF. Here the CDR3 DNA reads TGCAGTGCTAGGGGACAGGGGGCCAAGGCTTTCTTT.

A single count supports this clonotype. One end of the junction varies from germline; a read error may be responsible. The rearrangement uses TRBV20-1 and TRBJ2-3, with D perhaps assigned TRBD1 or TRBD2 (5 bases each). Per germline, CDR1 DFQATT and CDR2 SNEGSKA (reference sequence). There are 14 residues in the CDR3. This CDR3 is CSAKEGSRADAQYF. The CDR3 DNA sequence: TGCAGTGCCAAAGAGGGGAGTAGGGCAGATGCGCAGTATTTT.

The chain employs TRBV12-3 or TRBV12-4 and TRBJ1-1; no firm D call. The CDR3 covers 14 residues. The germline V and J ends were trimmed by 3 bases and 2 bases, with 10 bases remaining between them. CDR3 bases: TGTGCCAGCAGTTTTTATGGCCCAAACACTGAAGCTTTCTTT. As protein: CASSFYGPNTEAFF.

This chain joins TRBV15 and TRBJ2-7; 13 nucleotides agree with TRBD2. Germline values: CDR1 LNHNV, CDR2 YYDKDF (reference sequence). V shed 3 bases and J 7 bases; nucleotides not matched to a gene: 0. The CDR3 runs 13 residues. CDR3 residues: CATSRGLAGEQYF. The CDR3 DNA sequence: TGTGCCACCAGCAGGGGACTAGCGGGGGAGCAGTACTTC.

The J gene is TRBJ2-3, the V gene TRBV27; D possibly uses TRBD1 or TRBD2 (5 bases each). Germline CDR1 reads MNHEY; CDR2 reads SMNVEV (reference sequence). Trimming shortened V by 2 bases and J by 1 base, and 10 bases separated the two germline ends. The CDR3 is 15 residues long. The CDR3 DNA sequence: TGTGCCAGCAGTTTACAGTGGGGACGCACAGATACGCAGTATTTT. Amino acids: CASSLQWGRTDTQYF.

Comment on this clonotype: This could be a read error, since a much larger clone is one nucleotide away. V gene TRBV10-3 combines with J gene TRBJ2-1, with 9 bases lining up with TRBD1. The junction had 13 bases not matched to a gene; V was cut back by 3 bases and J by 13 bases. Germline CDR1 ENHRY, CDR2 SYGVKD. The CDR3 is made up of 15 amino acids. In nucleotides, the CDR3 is TGTGCCATCAGTGACCAGGACAGGGGCGGGGAGACCCAGTTCTTC. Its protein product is CAISDQDRGGETQFF.

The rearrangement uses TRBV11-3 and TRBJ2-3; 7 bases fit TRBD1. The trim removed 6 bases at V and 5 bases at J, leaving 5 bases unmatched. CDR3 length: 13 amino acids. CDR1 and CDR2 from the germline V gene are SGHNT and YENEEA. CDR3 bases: TGTGCCAGCAGTCACAGGGGCGAAGATACGCAGTATTTT. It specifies CASSHRGEDTQYF.

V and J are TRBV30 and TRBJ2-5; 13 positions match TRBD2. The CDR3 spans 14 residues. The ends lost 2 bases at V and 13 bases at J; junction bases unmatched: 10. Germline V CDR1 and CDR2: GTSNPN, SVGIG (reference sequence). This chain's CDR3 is CAWSRLAGGNERYF. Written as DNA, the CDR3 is TGTGCCTGGAGTAGACTAGCGGGAGGCAATGAGCGGTACTTC.

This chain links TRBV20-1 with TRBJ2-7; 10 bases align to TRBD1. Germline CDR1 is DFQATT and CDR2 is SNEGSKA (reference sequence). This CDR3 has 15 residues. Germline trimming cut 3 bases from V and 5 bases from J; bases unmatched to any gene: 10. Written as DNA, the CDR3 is TGCAGTGCTAGGGGCCTGACAGGGGGCAGGGACGAGCAGTACTTC. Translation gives CSARGLTGGRDEQYF.

As DNA, the CDR3 is TGTGCCAGCAGTTCCGGACCGAAGTACTATGGCTACACCTTC. Its translation is CASSSGPKYYGYTF. V is TRBV6-5 and J is TRBJ1-2; no reliable D call. The CDR3 length is 14 residues. The V gene's germline CDR1 is MNHEY and CDR2 SVGAGI. Trimming left V 4 bases short and J 3 bases short, with 12 bases between.

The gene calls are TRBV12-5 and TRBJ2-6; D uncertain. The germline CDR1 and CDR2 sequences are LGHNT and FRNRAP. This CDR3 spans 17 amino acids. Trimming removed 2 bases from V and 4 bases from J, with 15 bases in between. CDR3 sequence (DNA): TGTGCTAGTGGTTTGCCAGGTCTCCGTGACGGGGCCAACGTCCTGACTTTC. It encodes CASGLPGLRDGANVLTF. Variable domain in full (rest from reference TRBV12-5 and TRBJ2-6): DARVTQTPRHKVTEMGQEVTMRCQPILGHNTVFWYRQTMMQGLELLAYFRNRAPLDDSGMPKDRFSAEMPDATLATLKIQPSEPRDSAVYFCASGLPGLRDGANVLTFGAGSRLTVL.

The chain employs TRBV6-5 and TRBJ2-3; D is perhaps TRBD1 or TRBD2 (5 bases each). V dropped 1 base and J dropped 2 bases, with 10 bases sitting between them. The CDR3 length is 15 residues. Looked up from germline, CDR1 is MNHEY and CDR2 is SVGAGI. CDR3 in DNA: TGTGCCAGCAGTTACTTTGGGACGGACACAGATACGCAGTATTTT. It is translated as CASSYFGTDTDTQYF.

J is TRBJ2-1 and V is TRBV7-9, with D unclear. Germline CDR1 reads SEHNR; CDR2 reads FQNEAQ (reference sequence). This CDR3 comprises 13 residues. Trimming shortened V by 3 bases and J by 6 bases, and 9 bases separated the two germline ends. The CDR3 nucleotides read TGTGCCAGCAGCTTTAAAGGTCTCAATGAGCAGTTCTTC. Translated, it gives CASSFKGLNEQFF.

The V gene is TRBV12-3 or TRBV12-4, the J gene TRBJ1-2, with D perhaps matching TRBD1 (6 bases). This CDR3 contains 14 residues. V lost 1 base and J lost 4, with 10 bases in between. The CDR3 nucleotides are TGTGCCAGCAGTTTAGGGGGGGCGAGCTATGGCTACACCTTC. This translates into CASSLGGASYGYTF.

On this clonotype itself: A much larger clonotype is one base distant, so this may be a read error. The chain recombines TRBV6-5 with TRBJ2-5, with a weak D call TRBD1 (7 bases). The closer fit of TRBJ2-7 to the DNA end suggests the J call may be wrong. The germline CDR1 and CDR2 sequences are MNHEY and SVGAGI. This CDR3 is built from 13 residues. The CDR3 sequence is CASREGTVYEQYF. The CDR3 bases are TGTGCCAGCAGGGAGGGGACAGTCTACGAGCAGTACTTC.

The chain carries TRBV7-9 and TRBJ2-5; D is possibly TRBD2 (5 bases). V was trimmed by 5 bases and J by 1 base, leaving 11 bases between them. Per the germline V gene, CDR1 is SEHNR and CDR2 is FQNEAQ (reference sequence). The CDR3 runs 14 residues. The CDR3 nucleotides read TGTGCCAGCAGCGGATGGACTGTCCAAGAGACCCAGTACTTC. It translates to CASSGWTVQETQYF.

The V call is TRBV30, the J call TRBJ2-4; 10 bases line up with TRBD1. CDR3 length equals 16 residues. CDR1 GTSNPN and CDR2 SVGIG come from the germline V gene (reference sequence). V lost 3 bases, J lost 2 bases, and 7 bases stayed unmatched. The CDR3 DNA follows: TGTGCCTGGAGCCGAGGGGACAGGGGAACCAAAAACATTCAGTACTTC. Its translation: CAWSRGDRGTKNIQYF.